Below are 12 T cell receptor beta chains sequenced from a single sample in a study of T cells in Graves' hyperthyroidism and ophthalmopathy. What was amplified from RNA transcripts were TCR beta CDR3 regions. First-round RT-PCR with HTBI primers amplified the TCR CDR3 region. MiXCR was run by TCRdb on the multiplex PCR reads, yielding one entry per CDR3 protein. Here the sample spans 550,000 to 800,000 distinct CDR3 sequences, approximately 16% being singletons. The material sequenced was blood. Receptors were obtained from a young man with Graves' hyperthyroidism.

This clonotype showed up just a few times. This chain uses TRBV9 with TRBJ1-5; D is perhaps TRBD1 (6 bases). Trimming left V 0 bases short and J 0 bases short, with 16 bases between. Germline V gives CDR1 SGDLS, CDR2 YYNGEE. This CDR3 spans 18 amino acids. The CDR3 is CASSVAWDTVYSNQPQHF. The CDR3 DNA reads as TGTGCCAGCAGCGTAGCGTGGGACACTGTTTATAGCAATCAGCCCCAGCATTTT.

At least ten counts were recorded for this clonotype. V is TRBV6-1 and J is TRBJ2-7, with TRBD1 identical over 9 bases. V was clipped by 5 bases and J by 5 bases; unmatched bases: 7. The CDR3 is 14 amino acids. The germline gives CDR1 MNHNS, CDR2 SASEGT. The CDR3 DNA reads TGTGCCAGCAGTCCCGGGACAGGGAAACACGAGCAGTACTTC. Translation gives CASSPGTGKHEQYF.

The rearrangement joins TRBV10-3 to TRBJ2-3; D perhaps matches TRBD1 (6 bases). The CDR3 loop spans 13 amino acids. V shed 4 bases and J shed 2 bases, with 7 bases lying between them. CDR1 and CDR2 from the germline V gene are ENHRY and SYGVKD. The CDR3 nucleotides are TGTGCCATCAGTGGACAGGACACAGATACGCAGTATTTT. Amino acid sequence: CAISGQDTDTQYF.

This clonotype has a handful of counts. The chain couples TRBV7-9 to TRBJ1-1, with 8 nucleotides matching TRBD1. This CDR3 spans 15 amino acids. Trimming at V came to 2 bases and at J to 2 bases, leaving 4 bases not matched to a gene. Germline CDR1 and CDR2: SEHNR and FQNEAQ (reference sequence). The CDR3 DNA sequence: TGTGCCAGCAGCTTACCGACAGGGGATAACACTGAAGCTTTCTTT. As protein: CASSLPTGDNTEAFF. The full variable domain, completed using reference TRBV7-9 and TRBJ1-1, is DTGVSQNPRHKITKRGQNVTFRCDPISEHNRLYWYRQTLGQGPEFLTYFQNEAQLEKSRLLSDRFSAERPKGSFSTLEIQRTEQGDSAMYLCASSLPTGDNTEAFFGQGTRLTVV.

This clonotype was observed a handful of times. The CDR3 is CASSHGGANVLTF. The CDR3 nucleotides are TGCGCCAGCAGCCATGGTGGGGCCAACGTCCTGACTTTC. The chain couples TRBV4-1 to TRBJ2-6; D ambiguous. V was cut by 3 bases and J by 3 bases, with 3 bases left in between. Germline V CDR1 and CDR2: MGHRA, YSYEKL. CDR3 length: 13 amino acids.

The CDR3 loop reads CASSQGVVDREAGELFF. In nucleotides, the CDR3 is TGCGCCAGCAGCCAAGGTGTGGTGGACAGGGAGGCCGGGGAGCTGTTTTTT. The rearrangement uses TRBV4-3 and TRBJ2-2, with TRBD1 identical over 8 bases. Germline CDR1 is LGHNA and CDR2 is YSLEER. V lost 1 base, J lost 6 bases, and 10 bases stayed unmatched. The CDR3 is 17 residues long.

The chain is built from TRBV7-3 and TRBJ2-2, with unresolved D. V was cut by 5 bases and J by 0 bases, with 10 bases left in between. CDR3 size: 15 residues. CDR1 and CDR2 (germline): SGHTA, FQGTGA. The CDR3 DNA is TGTGCCAGCAGCCCTATGGACGCGAACACCGGGGAGCTGTTTTTT. Its protein is CASSPMDANTGELFF.

The chain links TRBV20-1 to TRBJ2-7; 10 bases are a match to TRBD2. Unmatched junction bases numbered 6, after V lost 6 bases and J lost 1 base. The germline V gene encodes CDR1 DFQATT and CDR2 SNEGSKA (reference sequence). The CDR3 loop spans 14 amino acids. The CDR3 DNA follows: TGCAGTGCAACCGGGACTAGCGCGTCCTACGAGCAGTACTTC. This sequence encodes CSATGTSASYEQYF.

This clonotype was seen a handful of times. V and J are TRBV10-1 and TRBJ2-7; 7 nucleotides match TRBD1. With V trimmed by 6 bases and J by 3 bases, 14 bases remained unmatched. The germline gives CDR1 WNHNN, CDR2 SYGVQD (reference sequence). The length of the CDR3 is 16 residues. The CDR3 DNA follows: TGCGCCAGCAGCGGCCTCCAGGGGGTAAGAAACTACGAGCAGTACTTC. It is translated as CASSGLQGVRNYEQYF.

This clonotype has more than one count but fewer than ten. V usage is TRBV19 and J usage is TRBJ1-1, with unresolved D. This CDR3 has 15 residues. V lost 4 bases and J lost 1, with 13 bases in between. The germline V gene encodes CDR1 LNHDA and CDR2 SQIVND (reference sequence). CDR3 sequence reads: CASSTGSVRNTEAFF. Written as DNA, the CDR3 is TGTGCCAGTAGTACCGGATCCGTTAGGAACACTGAAGCTTTCTTT.

This clonotype has ten or more counts. The chain is built from TRBV2 and TRBJ1-4; 7 positions match TRBD1. Looked up from germline, CDR1 is SNHLY and CDR2 is FYNNEI. This CDR3 is built from 14 residues. Trimming removed 6 bases from V and 4 bases from J; junction bases left unmatched: 5. The CDR3 bases are TGTGCCAGCAGGGGACAGCGGGGTAATGAAAAACTGTTTTTT. Translation: CASRGQRGNEKLFF.

At least ten counts were recorded for this clonotype. The CDR3 nucleotides read TGTGCCAGCAGTGTTCGAGGGACCTACGAGCAGTACTTC. Its translation: CASSVRGTYEQYF. The chain couples TRBV2 to TRBJ2-7; D is perhaps TRBD2 (5 bases). Germline CDR1 SNHLY, CDR2 FYNNEI. The V end was cut by 4 bases, the J end by 2 bases, with 9 bases between. The CDR3 covers 13 residues.